Listed below are T cell receptor beta chains from one sample, sequenced in a study of STAT5B mutations in CD4+ large granular lymphocyte leukemia. Sequencing used immunoSEQ multiplex PCR; TCRdb keeps in-frame clones, though not all of them. The table has 25,000 to 35,000 clones, 78% seen once. Material: CD4+ T cells from blood buffy coats. These receptors originate from a human donor in good health. CDR3s include the opening cysteine and the closing phenylalanine or tryptophan. The D gene is left open where the match is weak. Clone size is given for some rows only: seen once, a few or many times, or a class if the clone is expanded.

V gene	J gene	clone size	D gene	CDR3 DNA	CDR3 protein
TRBV19	TRBJ1-2	-	-	TGTGCCAGTAGTACCCTATTGGAGGGGGAGTCTAACTATGGCTACACCTTC	CASSTLLEGESNYGYTF
TRBV5-6	TRBJ2-1	-	-	TGTGCCAGCAGCCCCCGGGGGCGGAACAATGAGCAGTTCTTC	CASSPRGRNNEQFF
TRBV5-5	TRBJ1-2	-	-	TGTGCCAGCAGTTCTGCCGTGCTATCGAATGGCTACACCTTC	CASSSAVLSNGYTF
TRBV11-2	TRBJ1-3	-	-	TGTGCCAGCAGCTTAGACCCCGGGGGACGCTCTGGAAACACCATATATTTT	CASSLDPGGRSGNTIYF
TRBV19	TRBJ2-3	-	TRBD2	TGTGCCAGTACCGACCGGGGGGGATCGCATGCAGATACGCAGTATTTT	CASTDRGGSHADTQYF
TRBV6-6	TRBJ2-4	-	TRBD1	TGTGCCAGCAGTTACACCGGGACAGTCAAAAACATTCAGTACTTC	CASSYTGTVKNIQYF
TRBV4-3	TRBJ2-3	-	TRBD2	TGCGCCAGCAGCCAAGAGGGCGGGGGAGATACGCAGTATTTT	CASSQEGGGDTQYF
TRBV29-1	TRBJ2-2	-	-	TGCAGCGTAGGAAACACCGGGGAGCTGTTTTTT	CSVGNTGELFF
TRBV5-4	TRBJ1-6	-	-	TGTGCCAGCAGCTTACCCAACCCAAATTCACCCCTCCACTTT	CASSLPNPNSPLHF
TRBV5-1	TRBJ2-2	-	-	TGCGCCAGCAGCGAAGGGTTTTTGATCGGGGAGCTGTTTTTT	CASSEGFLIGELFF
TRBV30	TRBJ2-1	-	TRBD2	TGTGCCTGGGGGGGACTAGCGGGTGAGCAGTTCTTC	CAWGGLAGEQFF
TRBV30	TRBJ2-3	-	-	TGTGCCTGGAGTAAAACAACGGGACTCGGAGATACGCAGTATTTT	CAWSKTTGLGDTQYF
TRBV13	TRBJ1-1	few	-	TGTGCCAGCAGACTCAGGGACGGGGGAGACACTGAAGCTTTCTTT	CASRLRDGGDTEAFF
TRBV5-6	TRBJ1-5	once	-	TGTGCCAGCAGCTTGTCCTTGGGCGGTAATCAAAATCAGCCCCAGCATTTT	CASSLSLGGNQNQPQHF
TRBV18	TRBJ1-1	once	TRBD1	TGTGCCAGCTCACGACAGGGCGAGAACACTGAAGCTTTCTTT	CASSRQGENTEAFF
TRBV15	TRBJ2-5	-	TRBD1	TGTGCCACCAGCAGAACGGACAGGGTAACACAAGAGACCCAGTACTTC	CATSRTDRVTQETQYF
TRBV7-2	TRBJ2-3	-	TRBD2	TGTGCCAGCAGCCCCCTCGGGGGGTTCACAGATACGCAGTATTTT	CASSPLGGFTDTQYF
TRBV2	TRBJ1-5	few	TRBD1	TGTGCCAGCAGTGGGACAGGGGTTAGCAATCAGCCCCAGCATTTT	CASSGTGVSNQPQHF
TRBV2	TRBJ2-1	-	TRBD2	TGTGCCAGCAGTGCTAGCGGGAGCTCCTACAATGAGCAGTTCTTC	CASSASGSSYNEQFF
TRBV28	TRBJ1-6	few	-	TGTGCCAGCAGTCTGACAGACTATAATTCACCCCTCCACTTT	CASSLTDYNSPLHF
TRBV11-2	TRBJ1-2	-	-	TGTGCCAGCAGCTTAAGGCCTTTGTCGGGCTACACCTTC	CASSLRPLSGYTF
TRBV7-9	TRBJ2-7	-	TRBD2	TGTGCCAGCAGTAAGAGCGGGACCTATCCCGACTCCTACGAGCAGTACTTC	CASSKSGTYPDSYEQYF
TRBV15	TRBJ1-2	once	-	TGTGCCACCAGCCTCGGGACTCCCGAACACTATGGCTACACCTTC	CATSLGTPEHYGYTF
TRBV11-2	TRBJ2-5	-	-	TGTGCCAGCAGCCCTCTAGGGCTAGCCCAAGAGACCCAGTACTTC	CASSPLGLAQETQYF
TRBV7-9	TRBJ1-3	-	-	TGTGCCAGCAGCCCCGGGACTTCTAGCTCTGGAAACACCATATATTTT	CASSPGTSSSGNTIYF
TRBV29-1	TRBJ2-7	-	-	TGCAGCGTCCGCACCCCCGCTGGGGGGTCCGACTTC	CSVRTPAGGSDF
TRBV19	TRBJ1-1	-	TRBD1	TGTGCCAGTAGTACCCACTGGGGACAGCTGAACACTGAAGCTTTCTTT	CASSTHWGQLNTEAFF
TRBV7-2	TRBJ2-5	-	-	TGTGCCAGCAGCTCAATCGGGAGACGTGAGACCCAGTACTTC	CASSSIGRRETQYF
TRBV9	TRBJ2-3	once	-	TGTGCCAGCAGCGTAGGGGTGGAAGATAGCACAGATACGCAGTATTTT	CASSVGVEDSTDTQYF
TRBV28	TRBJ2-7	-	-	TGTGCCAGCAGTTTTAGGCTGGGGGGCTCCTACGAGCAGTACTTC	CASSFRLGGSYEQYF
TRBV1	TRBJ2-7	-	-	TGCACCAGCAGGTCAGTGGGGAAAAGGATAAGACGGGAGCGGGAGGTGTCCTACGAGCAGTACTTC	CTSRSVGKRIRREREVSYEQYF
TRBV11-2	TRBJ2-3	-	-	TGTGCCAGCAGCTCATACACAGATACGCAGTATTTT	CASSSYTDTQYF
TRBV29-1	TRBJ2-1	-	-	TGCAGCGTTAGGTTTGACCCCTCGGATGAGCAGTTCTTC	CSVRFDPSDEQFF
TRBV6-1	TRBJ1-1	few	-	TGTGCCAGCAGTGGGTGGGGGGTCACTGAAGCTTTCTTT	CASSGWGVTEAFF
TRBV5-4	TRBJ1-2	-	-	TGTGCCAGCAGCTCCGCCACAAACCTTCGGTATGGCTACACCTTC	CASSSATNLRYGYTF
TRBV7-9	TRBJ2-3	-	TRBD2	TGTGCCAGCAGCTCCGGACTAGCGGTCGACGTAGATACGCAGTATTTT	CASSSGLAVDVDTQYF
TRBV11-2	TRBJ2-5	-	TRBD2	TGTGCCAGCAGCTCCGGAGCGGGGTCCGCAGGGACCCAGTACTTC	CASSSGAGSAGTQYF
TRBV6-5	TRBJ2-7	-	TRBD1	TGTGCCAGCAGACCGGGACAGGGATTTGCCTACGAGCAGTACTTC	CASRPGQGFAYEQYF
TRBV27	TRBJ2-7	-	TRBD1	TGTGCCAGCAGTCAGGGACAGGGTCGTCTCCCACGGTACTTC	CASSQGQGRLPRYF
TRBV18	TRBJ2-7	-	-	TGTGCCAGCTCACCACCGTCAGGACGGAGCTCCTACGAGCAGTACTTC	CASSPPSGRSSYEQYF
TRBV2	TRBJ2-5	-	TRBD1	TGTGCCAGCAAGTCGGACAGGGAGACCCAGTACTTC	CASKSDRETQYF